This T cell receptor beta chain originates from a study of T cells in localized non-small cell lung cancer (dated by TCRdb to 2020 to 2021). Study-level background: The study examined T cell repertoires in under 300 patients with early-stage NSCLC and compared tumors with uninvolved tumor-adjacent lungs. All 250 or so NSCLC patients in the cohort were treatment-naive and had localized lung tumors that were resected. A mean age of approximately 70 years was recorded for the NSCLC patients, of whom 129 were male and more than 95 were female.

At diagnosis, tumor, uninvolved tumor-adjacent lung and peripheral blood were collected and then preserved as a mix of FFPE and fresh-frozen material. For TCR repertoire profiling, blood samples were analyzed in the form of peripheral blood mononuclear cells. As to this clone: No cognate antigen has been identified for it. Per-base quality was not reported, and no clone a single base away is much larger than it.

The immunoSEQ Assay was used to sequence TCR beta CDR3 regions from DNA. The study's own analysis went as follows. To compute T cell density, TCR beta template counts were normalized to usable DNA, which was estimated by amplifying housekeeping genes. Using the preseqR package, richness was estimated by extrapolating to 120,000 templates for tissue samples and 400,000 templates for PBMC samples. Clonality was taken to be one minus Pielou's evenness. Tissue-enriched TCRs were identified through differential abundance testing performed on productive amino-acid clonotypes, with a minimum total count of 5 and an alpha of 0.1. Repertoire overlap between compartments was quantified with the Jaccard Index and Morisita Overlap Index. GLIPH grouped TCR beta CDR3s together with public tetramer-defined viral CDR3s, and a viral motif had to include at least three viral sequences and also show V-gene enrichment. TCRdb re-hosts the immuneACCESS table, in-frame sequences only. Its copies lack some clones; in the studies checked, an unresolved V gene accounts for under half of them, and the cause for the rest is not known. V, J and clone size were drawn from that table, and D and trimming were deduced from the DNA. For this sample the table gives tens of thousands of clones, of which less than 95% were detected only once. Of the sample, 12% falls within the top ten clones.

General study outcomes and caveats: Higher blood T cell density associated with longer overall survival, while higher adjacent-lung clonality associated with shorter survival. Multi-region tumor sequencing was not performed, so intratumor heterogeneity could not be excluded. Uninvolved tumor-adjacent lung showed the highest T cell clonality, higher than tumor, which suggests more focused antigenic responses in the uninvolved tumor-adjacent lung. Because of the exploratory design, TCR variables were selected using unadjusted p-values without false-discovery rate correction. A median of about 53 of the top 100 tumor clones were detected in paired uninvolved adjacent lung, and around 30 of these tumor clones were also found among the top 100 clones of the paired uninvolved adjacent lung.

Source: peripheral blood mononuclear cells, taken before any cancer treatment. This clonotype was sampled from a female donor over 55 with stage II lung adenocarcinoma.

The nucleotides read TGTGCCAGCAGCCCCACGGTGACAGATACGCAGTATTTT. Translated, it reads CASSPTVTDTQYF. This sequence uses TRBV7-3 and TRBJ2-3; too little of a D gene remains to name it. Measured from the cysteine to the phenylalanine, the CDR3 is 13 residues long. Only the CDR3 part of the read is kept: 39 bases, read in frame from the first base. As encoded in the germline V gene, CDR1 is SGHTA while CDR2 is FQGTGA. V is clipped by 5 bases and J by 3 bases, and the sequence between their germline boundaries is 9 bases long.